Listed below are T cell receptor beta chains from one sample, sequenced in a study of radiotherapy plus CTLA-4 blockade in lung cancer. Generated by immunoSEQ multiplex PCR, the TCRdb table keeps only in-frame clones and is missing some. Of under 50,000 clones listed, 65% to 90% are singletons. Sequences were derived from peripheral blood, sampled from a patient treated with radiotherapy plus ipilimumab. The receptors were gathered from a human donor with non-small cell lung cancer whose response to radiotherapy plus ipilimumab could not be evaluated. CDR3s include the opening cysteine and the closing phenylalanine or tryptophan. The D gene is left open where the match is weak. Only part of the rows carry a size: once, few, many, or a class if the clone is expanded.

v_gene	j_gene	abundance	d_gene	CDR3aa	CDR3nt
TRBV19	TRBJ1-1	few	NA	CASSSQANTEAFF	TGTGCCAGTAGTTCCCAAGCGAACACTGAAGCTTTCTTT
TRBV18	TRBJ2-3	NA	NA	CASSPTLGEDTQYF	TGTGCCAGCTCACCCACCCTAGGGGAAGATACGCAGTATTTT
TRBV19	TRBJ1-5	NA	TRBD1	CASSWDSYLYSNQPQHF	TGTGCCAGTAGCTGGGACAGTTACCTTTATAGCAATCAGCCCCAGCATTTT
TRBV5-6	TRBJ2-2	NA	TRBD2	CASSLASGSWTGELFF	TGTGCCAGCAGCTTGGCCAGCGGGAGTTGGACCGGGGAGCTGTTTTTT
TRBV5-1	TRBJ2-2	few	TRBD2	CASSSWTSGGELFF	TGCGCCAGCAGCTCCTGGACTAGCGGGGGGGAGCTGTTTTTT
TRBV6-5	TRBJ2-2	medium-sized	TRBD1	CASQQGDTGELFF	TGTGCCAGTCAACAGGGGGACACCGGGGAGCTGTTTTTT
TRBV28	TRBJ2-2	NA	NA	CASSRSERGFSDSGELFF	TGTGCCAGCAGTAGGTCGGAACGGGGGTTCAGCGATTCCGGGGAGCTGTTTTTT
TRBV5-1	TRBJ1-2	NA	TRBD1	CASSPTGTDYGYTF	TGCGCCAGCAGCCCTACGGGGACAGACTATGGCTACACCTTC
TRBV27	TRBJ2-1	NA	TRBD2	CASSPGLSPGEQFF	TGTGCCAGCAGTCCGGGACTATCGCCCGGTGAGCAGTTCTTC
TRBV18	TRBJ2-5	NA	NA	CASSPFVSSVMETQYF	TGTGCCAGCTCACCATTCGTAAGTAGCGTCATGGAGACCCAGTACTTC
TRBV7-8	TRBJ2-1	NA	NA	CASSPPAGEQFF	TGTGCCAGCAGCCCCCCGGCGGGTGAGCAGTTCTTC
TRBV18	TRBJ2-5	NA	NA	CASSPPGEETQYF	TGTGCCAGCTCACCACCAGGGGAAGAGACCCAGTACTTC
TRBV7-2	TRBJ2-7	NA	TRBD2	CASWAFGTSHEQYF	TGTGCCAGCTGGGCCTTCGGGACTAGCCACGAGCAGTACTTC
TRBV5-6	TRBJ1-2	NA	NA	CASSLAGGEGYTF	TGTGCCAGCAGCTTGGCCGGGGGAGAGGGCTACACCTTC
TRBV7-6	TRBJ1-1	NA	NA	CASSRGGGHTEAFF	TGTGCCAGCAGCCGGGGGGGAGGTCACACTGAAGCTTTCTTT
TRBV18	TRBJ2-3	NA	NA	CASSPLSGGTDTQYF	TGTGCCAGCTCACCACTATCGGGAGGCACAGATACGCAGTATTTT
TRBV11-2	TRBJ2-1	NA	TRBD1	CASSLVGWGTASNEQFF	TGTGCCAGCAGCTTAGTGGGGTGGGGGACAGCGTCCAATGAGCAGTTCTTC
TRBV25-1	TRBJ2-7	NA	NA	CASSEGAGYEQYF	TGTGCCAGCAGTGAGGGGGCAGGCTACGAGCAGTACTTC
TRBV4-2	TRBJ1-3	NA	NA	CASSETRSGNTIYF	TGTGCCAGCAGCGAGACGAGGTCGGGAAACACCATATATTTT
TRBV28	TRBJ2-1	NA	TRBD2	CASSPGTSGIDSSYNEQFF	TGTGCCAGCAGTCCCGGGACTAGCGGGATTGATAGCTCCTACAATGAGCAGTTCTTC
TRBV6-6	TRBJ2-2	medium-sized	NA	CASSYIGGDTGELFF	TGTGCCAGCAGTTACATAGGAGGGGACACCGGGGAGCTGTTTTTT
TRBV5-1	TRBJ2-2	few	NA	CASSFRLVGSGELFF	TGCGCCAGCAGCTTCCGACTAGTTGGTTCCGGGGAGCTGTTTTTT
TRBV11-2	TRBJ1-1	NA	NA	CASSLVDRREAFF	TGTGCCAGCAGCTTAGTCGACAGGCGTGAAGCTTTCTTT
TRBV6-1	TRBJ2-7	NA	NA	CASRVGAAYEQYF	TGTGCCAGCCGGGTGGGAGCGGCCTACGAGCAGTACTTC
TRBV29-1	TRBJ1-1	few	TRBD1	CSVPTGSTEAFF	TGCAGCGTCCCGACAGGGTCCACTGAAGCTTTCTTT
TRBV7-3	TRBJ2-7	NA	TRBD2	CASSRTSGPYYEQYF	TGTGCCAGCAGTCGGACTAGCGGTCCGTACTACGAGCAGTACTTC
TRBV7-2	TRBJ2-7	NA	NA	CASSRRQDNEQYF	TGTGCCAGCAGCCGAAGACAGGACAACGAGCAGTACTTC